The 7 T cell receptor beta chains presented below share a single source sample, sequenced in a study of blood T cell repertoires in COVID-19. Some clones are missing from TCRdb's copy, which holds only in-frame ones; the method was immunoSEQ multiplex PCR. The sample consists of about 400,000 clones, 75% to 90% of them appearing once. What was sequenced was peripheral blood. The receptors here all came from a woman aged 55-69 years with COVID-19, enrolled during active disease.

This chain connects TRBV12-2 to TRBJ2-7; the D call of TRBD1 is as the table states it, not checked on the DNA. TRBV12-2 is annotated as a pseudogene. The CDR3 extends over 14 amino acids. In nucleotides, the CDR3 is TGTGCAAGTCGCTTAAACAGGAACCCCTACGAGCAGTACTTC. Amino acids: CASRLNRNPYEQYF.

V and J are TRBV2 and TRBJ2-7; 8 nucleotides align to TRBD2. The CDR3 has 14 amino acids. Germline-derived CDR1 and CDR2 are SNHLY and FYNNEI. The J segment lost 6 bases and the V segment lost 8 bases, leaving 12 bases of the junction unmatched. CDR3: CASGREGGGLEQYF. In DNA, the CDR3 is TGTGCCAGCGGACGGGAGGGCGGTGGACTCGAGCAGTACTTC.

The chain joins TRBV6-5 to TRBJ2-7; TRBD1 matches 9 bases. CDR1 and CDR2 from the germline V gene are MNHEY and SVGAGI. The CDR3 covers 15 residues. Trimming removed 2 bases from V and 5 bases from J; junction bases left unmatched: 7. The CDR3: CASSYPGTGMDEQYF. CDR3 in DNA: TGTGCCAGCAGTTACCCCGGGACAGGGATGGACGAGCAGTACTTC.

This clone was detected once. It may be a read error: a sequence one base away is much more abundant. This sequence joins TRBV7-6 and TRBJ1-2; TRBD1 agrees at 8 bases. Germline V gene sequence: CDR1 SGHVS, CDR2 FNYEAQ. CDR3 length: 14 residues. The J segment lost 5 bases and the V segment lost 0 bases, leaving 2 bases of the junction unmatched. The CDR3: CASSLATGEYGYTF. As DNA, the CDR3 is TGTGCCAGCAGCTTAGCGACAGGGGAGTATGGCTACACCTTC.

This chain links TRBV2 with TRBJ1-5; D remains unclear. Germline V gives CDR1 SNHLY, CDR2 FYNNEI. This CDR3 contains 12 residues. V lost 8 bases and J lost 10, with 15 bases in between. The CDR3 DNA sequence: TGTGCCAGCTCCCCCGTCGGAGACCCCCAGCATTTT. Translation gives CASSPVGDPQHF.

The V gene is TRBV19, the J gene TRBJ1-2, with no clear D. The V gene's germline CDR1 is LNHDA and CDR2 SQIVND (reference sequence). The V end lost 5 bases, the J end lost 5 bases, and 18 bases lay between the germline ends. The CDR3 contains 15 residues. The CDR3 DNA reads TGTGCCAGTAGTCCCCCCAAGGGCGCGGGGTATGGCTACACCTTC. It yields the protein CASSPPKGAGYGYTF.

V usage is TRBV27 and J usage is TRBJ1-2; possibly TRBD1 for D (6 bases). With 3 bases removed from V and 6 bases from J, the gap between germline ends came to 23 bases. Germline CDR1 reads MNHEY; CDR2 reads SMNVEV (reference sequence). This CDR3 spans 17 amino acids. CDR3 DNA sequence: TGTGCCAGCAGTTTCTTTGGGCAGGGGCCTTTAGTAGATGGCTACACCTTC. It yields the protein CASSFFGQGPLVDGYTF.